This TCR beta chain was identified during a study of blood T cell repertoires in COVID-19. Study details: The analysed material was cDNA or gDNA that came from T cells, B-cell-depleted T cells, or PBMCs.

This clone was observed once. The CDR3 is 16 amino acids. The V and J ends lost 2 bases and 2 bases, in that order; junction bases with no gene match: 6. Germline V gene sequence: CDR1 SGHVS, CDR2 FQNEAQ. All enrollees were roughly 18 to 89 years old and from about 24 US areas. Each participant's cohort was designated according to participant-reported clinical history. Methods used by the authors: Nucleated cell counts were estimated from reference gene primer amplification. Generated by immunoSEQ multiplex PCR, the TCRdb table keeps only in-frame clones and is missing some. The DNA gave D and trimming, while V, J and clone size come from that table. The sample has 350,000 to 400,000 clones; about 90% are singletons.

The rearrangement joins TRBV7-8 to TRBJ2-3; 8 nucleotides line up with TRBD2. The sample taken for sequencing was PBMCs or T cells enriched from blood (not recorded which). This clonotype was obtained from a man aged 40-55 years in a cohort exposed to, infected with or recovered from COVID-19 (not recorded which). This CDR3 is CASSLKRERFTDTQYF. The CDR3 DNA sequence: TGTGCCAGCAGCTTAAAGCGGGAGAGATTCACAGATACGCAGTATTTT.